One and the same sample provided the 19 T cell receptor beta chains below, sequenced in a study of tumor-infiltrating lymphocytes in localized non-small cell lung cancer. TCRdb keeps only in-frame clones here, not all; method: immunoSEQ multiplex PCR. The sample lists over 10,000 clones, approximately 85% occurring once. The sequenced sample was uninvolved lung tissue not adjacent to the tumor. All receptors derive from a human donor with non-small cell lung cancer.

The chain carries TRBV6-1 and TRBJ2-2; D is perhaps TRBD1 (6 bases). The germline V and J ends were trimmed by 1 base and 1 base, with 7 bases remaining between them. Germline CDR1 is MNHNS and CDR2 is SASEGT. The CDR3 has 15 residues. CDR3 DNA: TGTGCCAGCAGTGAAGTACAGGGGAACACCGGGGAGCTGTTTTTT. This sequence encodes CASSEVQGNTGELFF.

The rearrangement joins TRBV2 to TRBJ2-5; 7 bases fit TRBD2. Trimming took 2 bases from V and 7 from J; bases not matched to a gene: 4. Germline lookup yields CDR1 SNHLY and CDR2 FYNNEI. The CDR3 totals 13 residues. The DNA for the CDR3 is TGTGCCAGCAGTGAAATGGGGAGGGTGACCCAGTACTTC. It encodes CASSEMGRVTQYF.

The chain couples TRBV9 to TRBJ2-1, with D tentatively TRBD1 (6 bases). CDR3 length equals 14 residues. The V and J ends lost 4 bases and 7 bases respectively, with 15 bases between them. Germline V CDR1 and CDR2: SGDLS, YYNGEE. The CDR3: CASSPGHLVNEQFF. CDR3 bases: TGTGCCAGCAGCCCGGGACATCTAGTTAATGAGCAGTTCTTC.

The chain couples TRBV25-1 to TRBJ2-6, with 7 bases that match TRBD1. The V gene end was trimmed by 2 bases and the J gene end by 2 bases; junction bases not matched to a gene: 9. The CDR3 covers 18 residues. CDR1 and CDR2 from the germline V gene are MGHDK and SYGVNS. The CDR3 here is CASSETGALSPGANVLTF. The CDR3 DNA sequence: TGTGCCAGCAGTGAAACAGGGGCTCTCTCCCCTGGGGCCAACGTCCTGACTTTC.

This clone was detected only a few times. The J gene is TRBJ2-2, the V gene TRBV6-1, with 7 bases lining up with TRBD1. The germline V gene has CDR1 MNHNS and CDR2 SASEGT. V shed 5 bases and J 4 bases; nucleotides not matched to a gene: 7. The CDR3 spans 15 residues. CDR3 sequence reads: CASSSEQGSTGELFF. The CDR3, as DNA: TGTGCCAGCAGTTCAGAACAGGGGAGCACCGGGGAGCTGTTTTTT.

This chain connects TRBV30 to TRBJ1-5; 7 nucleotides agree with TRBD1. Germline V gives CDR1 GTSNPN, CDR2 SVGIG (reference sequence). V was pared by 5 bases and J by 6 bases, with 7 bases of the junction left unmatched. The CDR3 length is 13 residues. CDR3 loop: CAWGRQGGQPQHF. DNA of the CDR3: TGTGCCTGGGGAAGACAGGGCGGTCAGCCCCAGCATTTT.

The gene calls are TRBV7-6 and TRBJ2-5; D unresolved. Germline V gene lookup returns CDR1 SGHVS and CDR2 FNYEAQ. The CDR3 spans 14 residues. Trimming left V 1 base short and J 4 bases short, with 10 bases between. The CDR3, as DNA: TGTGCCAGCAGCTTAGGGGAAACGGGAGAGACCCAGTACTTC. Its protein product is CASSLGETGETQYF.

CDR3 loop: CASSKLGGVGTDTQYF. Here the CDR3 DNA reads TGTGCCAGCAGCAAGTTAGGGGGAGTAGGGACAGATACGCAGTATTTT. The chain has TRBV7-2 and TRBJ2-3; the D gene is possibly TRBD1 (6 bases). The CDR3 contains 16 residues. Germline V gene sequence: CDR1 SGHTA, CDR2 FQGNSA. V lost 5 bases, J lost 3 bases, and 18 bases lay in between.

A single count supports this clone. The V and J genes are TRBV7-9 and TRBJ2-1; D is perhaps TRBD2 (6 bases). The length of the CDR3 is 18 residues. The V gene lost 1 base and the J gene lost 0 bases, with 16 bases spanning the gap. The germline CDR1 and CDR2 sequences are SEHNR and FQNEAQ (reference sequence). The CDR3 spells CASSLGSGGQSSYNEQFF. The CDR3 DNA reads TGTGCCAGCAGCTTAGGGAGTGGAGGGCAGAGCTCCTACAATGAGCAGTTCTTC.

The chain employs TRBV25-1 and TRBJ1-2; D uncertain. Germline CDR1 and CDR2: MGHDK and SYGVNS. The V end lost 1 base, the J end lost 4 bases, and 10 bases lay between the germline ends. This CDR3 comprises 14 residues. The CDR3 loop is CASSELAASYGYTF. CDR3 DNA: TGTGCCAGCAGTGAATTGGCAGCTTCCTATGGCTACACCTTC.

The chain couples TRBV28 to TRBJ2-7; TRBD1 matches 7 bases. The CDR3 consists of 14 residues. Germline V gene data show CDR1 as MDHEN and CDR2 as SYDVKM. Trimming removed 7 bases from V and 3 bases from J; junction bases left unmatched: 9. In DNA form, the CDR3 reads TGTGCCAGCACCCGTACAGGGGCGTACTACGAGCAGTACTTC. Amino acid sequence: CASTRTGAYYEQYF.

This chain links TRBV5-4 with TRBJ2-2, with TRBD2 matching 7 bases. CDR3 length equals 16 residues. Per the germline V gene, CDR1 is SGHNT and CDR2 is YYREEE (reference sequence). The ends lost 0 bases at V and 4 bases at J; junction bases unmatched: 6. The CDR3 here is CASSLAERGITGELFF. The CDR3 region has the DNA TGTGCCAGCAGCTTGGCGGAGCGGGGAATCACCGGGGAGCTGTTTTTT. Using reference TRBV5-4 and TRBJ2-2 for the parts outside the CDR3, the full variable domain is ETGVTQSPTHLIKTRGQQVTLRCSSQSGHNTVSWYQQALGQGPQFIFQYYREEENGRGNFPPRFSGLQFPNYSSELNVNALELDDSALYLCASSLAERGITGELFFGEGSRLTVL.

The chain has TRBV6-1 and TRBJ1-2; no firm D call. The V gene's germline CDR1 is MNHNS and CDR2 SASEGT. Trimming took off 11 bases at V and 0 bases at J, with 16 bases between the two ends. This CDR3 has 14 residues. This chain's CDR3 is CASLPGRANYGYTF. CDR3 bases: TGTGCCTCCCTACCGGGTAGAGCTAACTATGGCTACACCTTC.

This chain joins TRBV7-9 and TRBJ1-4, with 7 positions matching TRBD1. This CDR3 contains 15 residues. CDR1 and CDR2 from the germline V gene are SEHNR and FQNEAQ (reference sequence). The ends lost 2 bases at V and 8 bases at J; junction bases unmatched: 8. Written as DNA, the CDR3 is TGTGCCAGCAGCTTATCGACAGGGTTGGGAGAAAAACTGTTTTTT. As protein: CASSLSTGLGEKLFF. Combining the CDR3 with reference TRBV7-9 and TRBJ1-4 gives the whole variable domain DTGVSQNPRHKITKRGQNVTFRCDPISEHNRLYWYRQTLGQGPEFLTYFQNEAQLEKSRLLSDRFSAERPKGSFSTLEIQRTEQGDSAMYLCASSLSTGLGEKLFFGSGTQLSVL.

The genes are TRBV5-1 and TRBJ2-7; 10 bases are a match to TRBD1. This CDR3 region has 14 residues. The J segment lost 6 bases and the V segment lost 4 bases, leaving 7 bases of the junction unmatched. Germline V gene sequence: CDR1 SGHRS, CDR2 YFSETQ. CDR3 coding DNA: TGCGCCAGCAGCGTGGGGGACAGGGGAGGCGAGCAGTACTTC. Residues: CASSVGDRGGEQYF.

This chain joins TRBV7-3 and TRBJ2-5, with 11 positions matching TRBD2. V shed 5 bases, J shed 2 bases, and the junction held 7 bases outside the gene matches. The CDR3 runs 16 residues. The germline gives CDR1 SGHTA, CDR2 FQGTGA. The CDR3 bases are TGTGCCAGCAGCGCTCAGACTAGCGGGGCTCAAGAGACCCAGTACTTC. It encodes CASSAQTSGAQETQYF.

This clone was seen only a few times. This sequence joins TRBV28 and TRBJ1-1; no reliable D call. The CDR3 loop spans 15 amino acids. CDR1 and CDR2 from the germline V gene are MDHEN and SYDVKM. Trimming took off 3 bases at V and 0 bases at J, with 11 bases between the two ends. In DNA form, the CDR3 reads TGTGCCAGCAGTTTGGTCGCCGCGGTGAACACTGAAGCTTTCTTT. Its translation: CASSLVAAVNTEAFF. The full variable domain, rest sourced from reference TRBV28 and TRBJ1-1, is DVKVTQSSRYLVKRTGEKVFLECVQDMDHENMFWYRQDPGLGLRLIYFSYDVKMKEKGDIPEGYSVSREKKERFSLILESASTNQTSMYLCASSLVAAVNTEAFFGQGTRLTVV.

The V gene is TRBV5-1, the J gene TRBJ1-2, with D possibly being TRBD1 (6 bases). This CDR3 has 14 amino acids. V lost 3 bases and J lost 4, with 13 bases in between. CDR1 and CDR2 from the germline V gene are SGHRS and YFSETQ. The DNA for the CDR3 is TGCGCCAGCAGCTCCTACAGGGTTGGCTATGGCTACACCTTC. Encoded protein: CASSSYRVGYGYTF.

The chain is built from TRBV6-1 and TRBJ1-2; TRBD1 agrees at 7 bases. Germline loops: CDR1 MNHNS, CDR2 SASEGT. V was clipped by 2 bases and J by 4 bases; unmatched bases: 4. This CDR3 is built from 14 residues. The CDR3 sequence is CASSETGEGYGYTF. In nucleotides, the CDR3 is TGTGCCAGCAGTGAAACAGGGGAGGGCTATGGCTACACCTTC.